The present TCR beta chain was sequenced within a study of blood T cell repertoires in COVID-19. Study background: From the United States, Italy and Spain came samples of acute and convalescent COVID-19.

In the study's own analysis: Estimation of nucleated cell counts relied on the amplification of reference gene primers. Only in-frame clones appear in the TCRdb table, and some are missing; sequencing was by immunoSEQ multiplex PCR. That table supplies the V and J calls and clone size; D and trimming were determined from the DNA. The sample records fewer than 350,000 clones, 87% being singletons. CDR1 is SGHVS, CDR2 FNYEAQ, per germline. This CDR3 has 14 residues. V lost 5 bases and J lost 4, with 14 bases in between. Seattle enrolled patients during active infection and tracked them longitudinally. The receptor was isolated from a man younger than 40 with COVID-19, enrolled during active disease. The sequencing sample was made of peripheral blood. V is TRBV7-6 and J is TRBJ1-1; D unclear. The CDR3 bases are TGTGCCAGCAGCCTCGTCGGGTTCGGCACTGAAGCTTTCTTT. It specifies CASSLVGFGTEAFF.